What follows describes a single T cell receptor beta chain. Its antigen remains unknown. The protocol was immunoSEQ multiplex PCR, while the TCRdb copy is restricted to in-frame clones and leaves out a portion. Here the sample spans around 65,000 clones, nearly 90% being singletons. The data belong to a study of OX40 agonist ivuxolimab in advanced cancers. V shed 4 bases, J shed 1 base, and the junction held 8 bases outside the gene matches. The CDR3 is 17 residues long. CDR1 is LNHDA and CDR2 is SQIVND in the germline V gene (reference sequence). The study's findings and limits: Among the least clonally expanded were partial responders at 0.1-3.0 mg/kg. Both blood CD4+ and CD8+ T cells showed clonal growth by week 6 at 0.1 to 3.0 mg/kg. More expanded clones were found, on average, in CD8+ than in CD4+ T cells.

Blood draws occurred at baseline, cycle 4 day 1, and cycle 7 day 1. Sequenced material: CD4+ or CD8+ T cells sorted from blood, taken in a trial of the OX40 agonist ivuxolimab. The TCR originated in an adult with an advanced solid tumor such as melanoma, head and neck, liver or kidney cancer. The chain uses TRBV19 and TRBJ2-1; 9 bases line up with TRBD1. CDR3 DNA sequence: TGTGCCAGTAGTACCAGGACAGGGGTAAATTCCTACAATGAGCAGTTCTTC. Translating it yields CASSTRTGVNSYNEQFF.